These T cell receptor beta chains were read from a single sample in a study of CD8+CD57+ T cells in acquired aplastic anemia. TCRdb processed the reads anew with MiXCR; each CDR3 protein has one entry. The sample has about 260,000 distinct CDR3 sequences; about 80% are singletons. Sequencing used sorted CD4+, CD8+, or CD8+CD57+ T cells (not recorded which) from PBMCs. The receptors originated from a human donor with aplastic anemia. CDR3s include the opening cysteine and the closing phenylalanine or tryptophan. The D gene is left open where the match is weak. Not all rows give a size; the values are once, few, many and, for expanded clones, a class.

TGTGCCAGCAGCTTAGTGGGCGGGGCGCTGTTTTTT	CASSLVGGALFF	NA	NA	TRBV7-2	TRBJ2-2
TGTGCCAGCACCGTAGGATCAGATACGCACTATTTTCAGTTCTTC	CASTVGSDTHYFQFF	NA	NA	TRBV9	TRBJ2-1
TGTGCCAGCAGCCTCGCGGAGCTCCCTTATAATGAGCAGTTCTTC	CASSLAELPYNEQFF	NA	NA	TRBV7-2	TRBJ2-1
TGTGCCAGCAGCTTTACTATTCATGAGGCGGCTGAGGCTTTCTTT	CASSFTIHEAAEAFF	NA	NA	TRBV5-4	TRBJ1-1
TGTGCCAATAGTGTAGCTAGCGGAGCCTATAATGAGCAGTTCTTC	CANSVASGAYNEQFF	NA	TRBD2	TRBV7-2	TRBJ2-1
TGTGCCAGCAGCCATCCCTGTAGCCACACTCCGGGAATGAGCAGTTTC	CASSHPCSHTPGMSSF	NA	NA	TRBV2	TRBJ2-6
TGTGCCAGTAGTTTAGCGAGAGGACCCGACAATCAGCAGTTCTTC	CASSLARGPDNQQFF	NA	NA	TRBV7-8	TRBJ2-1
TGTGCCACCAGCAGAAGGGGGACAGACTATGGCTACACCTTC	CATSRRGTDYGYTF	NA	TRBD1	TRBV15	TRBJ1-2
TGCAGCGTTGAAACAGGGTCTCACGAGCAGTACTTC	CSVETGSHEQYF	few	NA	TRBV29-1	TRBJ2-7
TGTGCCAGCAGCCCCGGACAGGAGAATTCACCCCTCCACTTT	CASSPGQENSPLHF	NA	TRBD1	TRBV7-8	TRBJ1-6
TGTGCCAGCAGCTCTGAAAGAAGCGGGGGGAGCGAGGAGCTGTTTTTT	CASSSERSGGSEELFF	NA	TRBD2	TRBV7-9	TRBJ2-2
TGTGCCACCCGCCACCTGGACTACGAGCAGTACTTC	CATRHLDYEQYF	NA	NA	TRBV15	TRBJ2-7
TGCGCCAGCAGCCCAGAGGGACTAGCGGGAAGCCTGTCCTTC	CASSPEGLAGSLSF	NA	TRBD2	TRBV7-2	TRBJ2-1
TGTGCCATCAGGGGTAACTATGGCTACACCTTC	CAIRGNYGYTF	medium-sized	NA	TRBV24-1	TRBJ1-2
NA	CASSPGSGTQYFTQYF	NA	NA	TRBV9	TRBJ2-3
TGTGCCAGCAGCCATGTGGCCTGGGGCAATGAGCAGTTCTTC	CASSHVAWGNEQFF	NA	NA	TRBV13	TRBJ2-1
TGTGCCAGCCGGGGGGCTAGGAACACCCAGTACTTC	CASRGARNTQYF	NA	NA	TRBV7-9	TRBJ2-5
TGTGCCAGCAGTTACCTCCCCGGGGCCTATGGCTACACCTTC	CASSYLPGAYGYTF	many	NA	TRBV6-2/TRBV6-3	TRBJ1-2
TGCGCCAGCAGCTTGGGGGGAGGGATATACAATGAGCAGTTCTTC	CASSLGGGIYNEQFF	NA	TRBD2	TRBV5-1	TRBJ2-1
TGTGCCAGCAGCTTAGCGGGAGGTGAGGATACGCAGTATTACTTC	CASSLAGGEDTQYYF	NA	NA	TRBV7-8	TRBJ2-7
TGTGCCAGCAGCTTAGCCGGAGGGGGCTTCAGTGAAGCTTTT	CASSLAGGGFSEAF	NA	NA	TRBV7-8	TRBJ2-3
TGTGCCAGCAGCCAATCTAAGGGACTAGCGGGGTCCTACGAGCAGTACTTC	CASSQSKGLAGSYEQYF	once	TRBD2	TRBV14	TRBJ2-7
NA	CASSVVVTGSTSGLHF	NA	NA	TRBV7-4	TRBJ1-6
TGTGCCACCAGGACAAGCGGTCAGCAAGAGGAGCAGTTCTTC	CATRTSGQQEEQFF	once	NA	TRBV24-1	TRBJ2-1
TGTGCCAGCAGCTTAGCGGACGGGACAAATGAGACCCAGTACTTC	CASSLADGTNETQYF	NA	NA	TRBV7-6	TRBJ2-5
TGTGCCAGCAGCTTTCGGCGAACAGATACGCAGTATTTT	CASSFRRTDTQYF	NA	NA	TRBV11-3	TRBJ2-3
TGTGCCACCAGTGGGCGAGTGGCCCTCAATGAGCAGTTCTTC	CATSGRVALNEQFF	NA	NA	TRBV2	TRBJ2-1
TGTGCCAGTAGTATCGAGGGCAGGAGGGGAGAGACCCAGTACTTC	CASSIEGRRGETQYF	once	NA	TRBV19	TRBJ2-5
TGTGCCAGCAGCGTAGGAGCCAATACGCAGTATTTTCTGACTTTC	CASSVGANTQYFLTF	NA	NA	TRBV9	TRBJ2-6
TGTGCCAGCAGCTTACCAAGAGGTCCCGGTAGCGAGGATTTT	CASSLPRGPGSEDF	NA	NA	TRBV7-9	TRBJ2-3
TGTGCCAGCAGCTTAGATCTGAGTCGCAATACGCAGTATTTCTTT	CASSLDLSRNTQYFF	NA	NA	TRBV7-2	TRBJ1-1
TGCGCCAGCAGCCTGGGATTTGCCGGGAACTACACCTTC	CASSLGFAGNYTF	NA	NA	TRBV5-1	TRBJ1-2
TGTGCCAGCAGCTTAGCCCTTGGAGGTGATACGACCTTC	CASSLALGGDTTF	NA	NA	TRBV7-8	TRBJ1-2
TGTGCCAGCAGCTTTCAAAGAAGCGGGGGAGGCCTTGAGCAGTTCTTC	CASSFQRSGGGLEQFF	NA	TRBD2	TRBV7-2	TRBJ2-1
TGTGCCAGCAGCCCCGGGGGAGCTCTTGACGCGCAGTATTTT	CASSPGGALDAQYF	NA	NA	TRBV9	TRBJ2-3
TGTGCCAGCAGCGAGCGGGAGGGGTCCTATGGCTACACCTTC	CASSEREGSYGYTF	NA	NA	TRBV7-9	TRBJ1-2
TGTGCCAGCAGCTCCAATGGCTACACCTTC	CASSSNGYTF	NA	NA	TRBV9	TRBJ1-2
TGTGCCAGTAGTATGATCACCGCAGATACGCAGTATTTT	CASSMITADTQYF	NA	NA	TRBV19	TRBJ2-3
TGTGCCAGCAGCGTAGATGACGGTGGCTACAATCAGTATCAGCATTTT	CASSVDDGGYNQYQHF	NA	NA	TRBV7-8	TRBJ1-5
TGTGCCAGCAGCGCCGACAGCGCCTCCTATAGTGCCCCCCTCCACTTT	CASSADSASYSAPLHF	NA	NA	TRBV7-4	TRBJ1-6
TGTGCCAGCAGTGTGGATGGGGGAGCGAACACTGAAGCTTTCTTT	CASSVDGGANTEAFF	few	NA	TRBV2	TRBJ1-1
TGTGCCAGCAGCTTAGATCTGACAGCGGTCTATGGCTACACCTTC	CASSLDLTAVYGYTF	few	NA	TRBV11-3	TRBJ1-2
TGTGCCAGCAGCTTAGCCCGCGGGACAAACGTGACCCGCTACACCTTC	CASSLARGTNVTRYTF	NA	NA	TRBV7-6	TRBJ1-2
TGTGCCAGCAGCTTAGCGGGAGGTCCCGATAGCAATCAGCCCCAGCATTTT	CASSLAGGPDSNQPQHF	NA	NA	TRBV7-8	TRBJ1-5
TGTGCCAGCAGCTTATCGGAAGGTCCCGATACGCAGTATTATTTT	CASSLSEGPDTQYYF	NA	NA	TRBV7-8	TRBJ2-3